The clone carrying this T cell receptor beta chain was counted between two and nine times. The antigen is unknown. The source of the sample is a study of T cell clones after liver transplantation. On the study more broadly: Liver transplant recipients had immunosuppression withdrawal attempted within 2 years. Post-transplant blood was tracked for graft-donor-reactive T cell clones identified in a pre-transplant mixed lymphocyte reaction. Study results and caveats: Conclusions were preliminary, with small, heterogeneous patient groups. In a couple of subjects, few donor cells limited the measurable donor-reactive repertoire.

The method was immunoSEQ multiplex PCR; TCRdb's version includes in-frame clones alone and lacks a portion of them. The sample shows fewer than 110,000 clones, around 80% of them seen only once. The CDR3 is 16 amino acids. Trimming cost V 4 bases and J 1 base, with 16 bases left between them. Germline loops: CDR1 MGHRA, CDR2 YSYEKL. The chain couples TRBV4-1 to TRBJ1-1; D is perhaps TRBD1 (6 bases). The sequenced sample was CD4+ T cells from blood, obtained approximately 4 years after liver transplant. The receptor comes from a human patient who received a liver transplant. Some T cells here may be from the graft donor. In DNA, the CDR3 is TGCGCCAGCAGCCGAGAGGGTTCGGGGGCGAACACTGAAGCTTTCTTT. Translating it yields CASSREGSGANTEAFF.